What follows are 13 T cell receptor beta chains derived from one specimen sequenced in a study of response to subunit inactivated influenza vaccine. In TCRdb, the RT-PCR reads were re-called with MiXCR into one record per CDR3 protein. This table has 500,000 to 550,000 distinct CDR3 sequences, 7.2% appearing once. Specimen: PBMCs from blood, collected less than 25 months after vaccination. Receptors originate from a man between 50 and 69 years old who received an inactivated influenza vaccine.

This clonotype has at least ten counts. The chain links TRBV29-1 to TRBJ1-1; TRBD1 might be the D (5 bases). The V and J ends lost 6 bases and 1 base respectively, with 12 bases between them. There are 13 residues in the CDR3. Germline V CDR1 and CDR2: SQVTM, ANQGSEA. CDR3 DNA: TGCAGCGTCGAGAAGGGGCGGAACACTGAAGCTTTCTTT. It encodes CSVEKGRNTEAFF.

This clonotype was recorded at least ten times. The chain recombines TRBV27 with TRBJ2-5; D is unresolved. V shed 3 bases and J shed 0 bases, with 14 bases lying between them. CDR3 size: 16 residues. The germline gives CDR1 MNHEY, CDR2 SMNVEV (reference sequence). The CDR3 sequence: CASSFRYGAYQETQYF. Here the CDR3 DNA reads TGTGCCAGCAGTTTTCGGTATGGCGCATACCAAGAGACCCAGTACTTC.

The V gene is TRBV10-3, the J gene TRBJ2-7; TRBD1 agrees at 8 bases. The CDR3 length is 11 residues. The germline CDR1 and CDR2 sequences are ENHRY and SYGVKD. V gave up 10 bases and J gave up 7 bases; unmatched junction bases: 6. CDR3 DNA sequence: TGTGCCACGGGACAGGACGGGGAGCAGTACTTC. It translates to CATGQDGEQYF.

This clonotype was detected only a few times. The chain has TRBV5-1 and TRBJ2-2; 7 bases match TRBD2. CDR1 and CDR2 (germline): SGHRS, YFSETQ. The CDR3 totals 15 residues. The ends lost 1 base at V and 5 bases at J; junction bases unmatched: 5. In DNA, the CDR3 is TGCGCCAGCAGCTTGTCCCTAGCGGAAACCGGGGAGCTGTTTTTT. It translates to CASSLSLAETGELFF.

CDR3 nucleotide sequence: TGTGCCAGTAGTACCACAGGGTGGGGTCAGCCCCAGCATTTT. It encodes CASSTTGWGQPQHF. This chain links TRBV19 with TRBJ1-5, with TRBD1 as a possible D gene (6 bases). With 4 bases removed from V and 6 bases from J, the gap between germline ends came to 13 bases. Looked up from germline, CDR1 is LNHDA and CDR2 is SQIVND (reference sequence). The CDR3 covers 14 residues.

This chain links TRBV20-1 with TRBJ2-7; D might be TRBD1 (6 bases). Germline lookup yields CDR1 DFQATT and CDR2 SNEGSKA (reference sequence). This CDR3 has 16 amino acids. Deletions cut 0 bases from V and 7 bases from J, with 22 bases between. CDR3 in DNA: TGCAGTGCTAGAGATCAGAGGACAGCCTTTTTGAGGGAGCAGTACTTC. It is translated as CSARDQRTAFLREQYF.

To note about this clonotype: An end of the junction does not agree with germline; a read error may underlie this. The chain employs TRBV11-2 and TRBJ1-5; D gene unclear. Looked up from germline, CDR1 is SGHAT and CDR2 is FQNNGV. CDR3 length: 13 residues. This chain's CDR3 is CTSSHGGNQPQHF. Written as DNA, the CDR3 is TGTACCAGCAGTCATGGCGGCAATCAGCCCCAGCATTTT.

This clonotype showed up just a few times. The rearrangement uses TRBV4-1 and TRBJ2-3, with 8 nucleotides matching TRBD2. V shed 2 bases and J 0 bases; nucleotides not matched to a gene: 4. Germline CDR1 MGHRA, CDR2 YSYEKL. This CDR3 is 16 amino acids long. The CDR3 spells CASSQPAGVSTDTQYF. CDR3 DNA sequence: TGCGCCAGCAGCCAACCAGCGGGGGTGAGCACAGATACGCAGTATTTT.

In its sample, this clonotype was seen a few times. The J gene is TRBJ1-6, the V gene TRBV20-1, with D possibly matching TRBD1 (5 bases). This CDR3 spans 14 amino acids. Looked up from germline, CDR1 is DFQATT and CDR2 is SNEGSKA (reference sequence). The germline V and J ends were trimmed by 0 bases and 5 bases, with 8 bases remaining between them. CDR3 protein: CSARDTGHNSPLHF. The CDR3 DNA reads TGCAGTGCTAGAGATACAGGACATAATTCACCCCTCCACTTT.

Many counts were recorded for this clonotype. The rearrangement joins TRBV5-1 to TRBJ2-3; no clear D. The V gene lost 4 bases and the J gene lost 6 bases, with 12 bases spanning the gap. CDR3 length: 13 amino acids. CDR1 is SGHRS, CDR2 YFSETQ, per germline. Written as DNA, the CDR3 is TGCGCCAGCAGCCCCTATCCCCCGGATACGCAGTATTTT. Translation gives CASSPYPPDTQYF.

This clonotype was recorded a few times. The chain recombines TRBV29-1 with TRBJ2-1; 9 nucleotides line up with TRBD2. After removal of 0 bases from V and 1 base from J, the junction contained 4 bases not matched to a gene. Germline-derived CDR1 and CDR2 are SQVTM and ANQGSEA. This CDR3 comprises 16 residues. The CDR3 DNA reads as TGCAGCGTTGAAGATCATGCGGGAGGGTCCTACAATGAGCAGTTCTTC. This gives the protein CSVEDHAGGSYNEQFF.

This clonotype has just a few counts. The J gene is TRBJ2-1, the V gene TRBV7-9; D gene uncertain. V was clipped by 1 base and J by 3 bases, with 7 bases between them. Germline V lookup: CDR1 SEHNR, CDR2 FQNEAQ (reference sequence). The CDR3 totals 14 residues. CDR3 region: CASSLVVHYNEQFF. The CDR3, as DNA: TGTGCCAGCAGCTTAGTAGTACACTACAATGAGCAGTTCTTC.

To note about this clonotype: Sequence at one end of the junction differs from germline and may be a read error. The CDR3 DNA reads TGTGCCAGCAGCCAAGTATGGAACGCTGAAGCTTTCTTT. This sequence encodes CASSQVWNAEAFF. This chain uses TRBV14 with TRBJ1-1; D is undetermined. CDR3 length: 13 residues. Germline CDR1 reads SGHDN; CDR2 reads FVKESK.